The clone carrying this TCR beta chain was detected only a few times. What it binds is unknown. This specimen belongs to a study of vaccination and CD4 T cells after COVID-19. Germline loops: CDR1 LNHNV, CDR2 YYDKDF (reference sequence). V gave up 1 base and J gave up 3 bases, with 10 bases separating them. This CDR3 is built from 14 residues. With the Oncomine TCR Beta short-read assay, DNA from cultured CD4+ T cells was sequenced. From the PCR reads, TCRdb called clonotypes with MiXCR, one entry per CDR3 protein. The table includes around 18,000 distinct CDR3 sequences, 51% detected once. Time point reported: late sampling 161 to 241 days after vaccination in three convalescent patients. Treatment of the sample: approximately nine-day PBMC culture with coronavirus spike peptide pools or control peptides (ViraFEST assay). T cells were expanded with peptide pools, and expanded clonotypes were identified by TCR sequencing. Dates of positive PCR ran from March to December 2020, before US Alpha, Beta and Delta variants.

Notes on the study in general: Only relatively few convalescent patients were studied, and early post-infection timepoints were not analyzed. From a median of about 21 to 40, SARS-CoV-2-reactive clonotypes increased, though not significantly.

The gene calls are TRBV15 and TRBJ2-7; weak D call: TRBD1 (5 bases). This specimen consisted of CD4+ T cells from blood, cultured in vitro, obtained about 7 months after SARS-CoV-2 vaccination. The receptor comes from a human donor who had recovered from COVID-19. CDR3 loop: CATSRGIQGYEQYF. The CDR3 DNA reads as TGTGCCACCAGCAGAGGGATCCAGGGCTACGAGCAGTACTTC.